The 27 T cell receptor beta chains below come from one sample, sequenced in a study of CD8+CD57+ T cells in acquired aplastic anemia. The study profiled TCR beta VDJ and CDR3 using genomic DNA as template. TCRdb re-called the reads through MiXCR, storing one row per CDR3 protein. There are about 190,000 distinct CDR3 sequences in the sample; roughly half occur only once, and 16% lies in the top ten. The sample consisted of sorted CD4+, CD8+, or CD8+CD57+ T cells (not recorded which) from PBMCs. These receptors were taken from a human donor in good health, serving as a control.

The chain is built from TRBV28 and TRBJ2-1, with D tentatively TRBD2 (5 bases). Germline CDR1 reads MDHEN; CDR2 reads SYDVKM. This CDR3 comprises 12 residues. With 4 bases removed from V and 6 bases from J, the gap between germline ends came to 7 bases. CDR3 in amino acids: CASSWGVNEQFF. The CDR3 nucleotides are TGTGCCAGCAGTTGGGGAGTCAATGAGCAGTTCTTC.

This clonotype has a count of ten or more. The chain uses TRBV10-2 and TRBJ1-5; possible D gene TRBD1, 5 bases. This CDR3 spans 13 amino acids. Trimming cost V 7 bases and J 3 bases, with 10 bases left between them. Germline CDR1 and CDR2: WSHSY and SAAADI. In nucleotides, the CDR3 is TGCGCCAGCACGGCAGGGTCCAATCAGCCCCAGCATTTT. Residues: CASTAGSNQPQHF.

This clonotype was counted ten times or more. The chain combines TRBV5-8 with TRBJ1-2; TRBD1 matches at 7 bases. CDR3 length: 14 residues. Losses at the gene ends were 5 bases for V and 3 bases for J; bases not matched to a gene: 7. The germline V gene encodes CDR1 SGHTS and CDR2 YDEGEE. Here the CDR3 DNA reads TGTGCCAGCAGATTACAGGGGCCTGACTATGGCTACACCTTC. This encodes CASRLQGPDYGYTF.

CDR3 protein: CASSIRLDSGDGYTF. The CDR3 region has the DNA TGTGCCAGCAGCATTCGTTTGGACAGCGGGGATGGCTACACCTTC. The rearrangement links TRBV7-2 to TRBJ1-2; a weak D match, TRBD1 (6 bases). The CDR3 totals 15 residues. Germline lookup yields CDR1 SGHTA and CDR2 FQGNSA. V lost 5 bases, J lost 6 bases, and 19 bases lay in between.

This clonotype was observed many times. V and J are TRBV6-2 or TRBV6-3 and TRBJ1-5; 7 bases match TRBD1. Germline loops: CDR1 MNHEY, CDR2 SVGEGT. CDR3 length: 15 amino acids. With 7 bases clipped from V and 0 bases from J, the junction kept 6 bases outside the gene matches. CDR3 DNA: TGTGCCAGCACGGGACAGCTTTATAGCAATCAGCCCCAGCATTTT. Its translation is CASTGQLYSNQPQHF.

V usage is TRBV7-2 and J usage is TRBJ1-2; 10 bases fit TRBD1. Per germline, CDR1 SGHTA and CDR2 FQGNSA. This CDR3 region has 14 residues. The J segment lost 8 bases and the V segment lost 0 bases, leaving 3 bases of the junction unmatched. In DNA, the CDR3 is TGTGCCAGCAGCTTAGCGATGGACAGGGGGGGCTACACCTTC. Translation gives CASSLAMDRGGYTF.

This clonotype appeared once. The chain couples TRBV7-9 to TRBJ2-1; 9 bases fit TRBD2. Germline lookup yields CDR1 SEHNR and CDR2 FQNEAQ (reference sequence). J gave up 7 bases and V 4 bases, and 14 bases lay outside the gene matches. This CDR3 region has 17 residues. In DNA form, the CDR3 reads TGTGCCAGCAGCTCGTTCATTAGCGGGGGAGGGGTGAATGAGCAGTTCTTC. It codes for CASSSFISGGGVNEQFF.

With regard to this clonotype: A much more abundant neighbour one base away suggests this may be a read error. The rearrangement uses TRBV6-5 and TRBJ2-6; perhaps D is TRBD1 or TRBD2 (5 bases each). The CDR3 contains 18 residues. From germline, CDR1 is MNHEY and CDR2 SVGAGI. The chain's CDR3 is CASSVTGTVNSGASVLTF. CDR3 bases: TGTGCCAGCAGCGTAACCGGGACCGTGAACTCTGGGGCCAGCGTCCTGACTTTC.

The rearrangement joins TRBV29-1 to TRBJ2-7; D uncertain. CDR3 length: 12 residues. Trimming cost V 3 bases and J 0 bases, with 6 bases left between them. Germline V gene sequence: CDR1 SQVTM, CDR2 ANQGSEA. The CDR3 reads CSVEASSYEQYF. CDR3 nucleotide sequence: TGCAGCGTTGAGGCCTCCTCCTACGAGCAGTACTTC.

This clonotype has a count of ten or more. V and J are TRBV7-8 and TRBJ1-2, with 9 bases lining up with TRBD1. The CDR3 has 14 amino acids. Losses at the gene ends were 1 base for V and 3 bases for J; bases not matched to a gene: 0. The germline V gene has CDR1 SGHVS and CDR2 FQNEAQ. The CDR3 loop reads CASSLGTGDYGYTF. As DNA, the CDR3 is TGTGCCAGCAGCTTAGGGACAGGGGACTATGGCTACACCTTC.

Of note for this clonotype: Here the CDR3 omits its conserved ending phenylalanine or tryptophan, so a read error is the likely source. The chain uses TRBV7-3 and TRBJ1-3, with D unclear. Germline V CDR1 and CDR2: SGHTA, FQGTGA. The CDR3 sequence is 16 residues long. Deletions cut 5 bases from V and 0 bases from J, with 14 bases between. The CDR3 reads CASSRTIAFSGNTIYS. The CDR3 coding sequence is TGTGCCAGCAGCCGAACTATTGCGTTCTCTGGAAACACCATATATTCT.

The V call is TRBV7-2, the J call TRBJ2-1; perhaps D is TRBD1 or TRBD2 (6 bases each). V lost 5 bases, J lost 8 bases, and 13 bases lay in between. The V gene's germline CDR1 is SGHTA and CDR2 FQGNSA. The CDR3 sequence is 13 residues long. The CDR3 is CASSPGGEDEQFF. CDR3 DNA sequence: TGTGCCAGCAGCCCCGGGGGCGAAGATGAGCAGTTCTTC. Full variable domain (rest looked up from reference TRBV7-2 and TRBJ2-1): GAGVSQSPSNKVTEKGKDVELRCDPISGHTALYWYRQSLGQGLEFLIYFQGNSAPDKSGLPSDRFSAERTGGSVSTLTIQRTQQEDSAVYLCASSPGGEDEQFFGPGTRLTVL.

The chain joins TRBV29-1 to TRBJ1-1, with 7 bases that match TRBD1. CDR3 length: 12 amino acids. The germline CDR1 and CDR2 sequences are SQVTM and ANQGSEA. With V trimmed by 3 bases and J by 4 bases, 2 bases remained unmatched. The CDR3 nucleotides read TGCAGCGTTGAGAAGGGGGCCACTGAAGCTTTCTTT. Translation gives CSVEKGATEAFF.

The chain employs TRBV15 and TRBJ2-2; 7 nucleotides match TRBD1. The CDR3 has 13 amino acids. V lost 1 base to trimming and J lost 8 bases; unmatched junction nucleotides: 1. Germline CDR1 is LNHNV and CDR2 is YYDKDF (reference sequence). The CDR3 DNA is TGTGCCACCAGCAGAGGACAGGGAGGGGAGCTGTTTTTT. Translated: CATSRGQGGELFF. The whole variable domain, remainder taken from reference TRBV15 and TRBJ2-2, is DAMVIQNPRYQVTQFGKPVTLSCSQTLNHNVMYWYQQKSSQAPKLLFHYYDKDFNNEADTPDNFQSRRPNTSFCFLDIRSPGLGDTAMYLCATSRGQGGELFFGEGSRLTVL.

J is TRBJ2-3 and V is TRBV7-9; TRBD2 agrees at 7 bases. Trimming cost V 11 bases and J 0 bases; bases outside gene matches: 5. CDR3 length equals 13 residues. The germline gives CDR1 SEHNR, CDR2 FQNEAQ (reference sequence). CDR3 residues: CAGSSGSTDTQYF. The CDR3 coding sequence is TGTGCCGGGAGTAGCGGGAGCACAGATACGCAGTATTTT. The full variable domain, with the rest looked up from reference TRBV7-9 and TRBJ2-3, is DTGVSQNPRHKITKRGQNVTFRCDPISEHNRLYWYRQTLGQGPEFLTYFQNEAQLEKSRLLSDRFSAERPKGSFSTLEIQRTEQGDSAMYLCAGSSGSTDTQYFGPGTRLTVL.

Ten or more counts support this clonotype. J is TRBJ2-7 and V is TRBV5-1; D uncertain. Germline CDR1 is SGHRS and CDR2 is YFSETQ. The V gene lost 4 bases and the J gene lost 0 bases, with 11 bases spanning the gap. The CDR3 sequence is 14 residues long. The CDR3: CASSPREASYEQYF. In DNA form, the CDR3 reads TGCGCCAGCAGCCCTAGAGAGGCCTCCTACGAGCAGTACTTC. The whole variable domain, remainder taken from reference TRBV5-1 and TRBJ2-7, is KAGVTQTPRYLIKTRGQQVTLSCSPISGHRSVSWYQQTPGQGLQFLFEYFSETQRNKGNFPGRFSGRQFSNSRSEMNVSTLELGDSALYLCASSPREASYEQYFGPGTRLTVT.

Ten or more counts support this clonotype. The chain joins TRBV7-2 to TRBJ2-1, with 10 nucleotides matching TRBD2. The trim removed 5 bases at V and 11 bases at J, leaving 12 bases unmatched. Germline V gene lookup returns CDR1 SGHTA and CDR2 FQGNSA. The CDR3 is 15 residues long. For the CDR3, the DNA is TGTGCCAGCAGCCGTACTAGCGGGGTACGCCCTCAGCAGTTCTTC. Translation: CASSRTSGVRPQQFF.

The genes are TRBV7-6 and TRBJ1-2; 7 nucleotides align to TRBD1. V shed 5 bases and J 6 bases; nucleotides not matched to a gene: 12. This CDR3 contains 15 residues. The germline V gene encodes CDR1 SGHVS and CDR2 FNYEAQ. This CDR3 is CASSRLRGGGDGYTF. The CDR3 DNA is TGTGCCAGCAGCCGACTGAGAGGGGGCGGAGATGGCTACACCTTC.

As for this clonotype: Compared with germline, one end of the junction differs, possibly owing to a read error. V gene TRBV24-1 combines with J gene TRBJ1-4, with 8 positions matching TRBD1. The CDR3 covers 18 residues. In germline, CDR1 is KGHDR, CDR2 SFDVKD. CDR3 DNA sequence: TGTGCCACCAGTGATGCAGGCGTAGGGACAGGCGCTATCGAAAAGCTGTTTTTT. Amino acid sequence: CATSDAGVGTGAIEKLFF.

Only one count was recorded for this clonotype. Germline is not matched at one junction end, which may reflect a read error. The CDR3 DNA is TGCAGTGCTGGGCAGGGGGAACACAGCCTGCACCAGTTC. Its protein product is CSAGQGEHSLHQF. The chain uses TRBV20-1 and TRBJ2-7, with 7 bases fitting TRBD1. CDR3 size: 13 residues. CDR1 is DFQATT and CDR2 is SNEGSKA in the germline V gene (reference sequence).

This clonotype has at least ten counts. This chain joins TRBV7-8 and TRBJ2-7, with no clear D. Germline CDR1 SGHVS, CDR2 FQNEAQ. Trimming took 2 bases from V and 0 from J, leaving 11 bases between them. CDR3 size: 15 residues. CDR3 loop: CASSLKLQGSYEQYF. The CDR3 DNA reads TGTGCCAGCAGCTTAAAACTGCAAGGCTCCTACGAGCAGTACTTC.

The chain employs TRBV7-9 and TRBJ2-7; 9 nucleotides match TRBD2. The trim removed 8 bases at V and 2 bases at J, leaving 4 bases unmatched. Germline CDR1 SEHNR, CDR2 FQNEAQ (reference sequence). The CDR3 loop spans 13 amino acids. The DNA of the CDR3 is TGTGCCAGCGGGACTAGCTGGGCCTACGAGCAGTACTTC. Translated, it gives CASGTSWAYEQYF.

The chain uses TRBV20-1 and TRBJ2-7; 10 nucleotides agree with TRBD1. Germline V gene data show CDR1 as DFQATT and CDR2 as SNEGSKA (reference sequence). J was trimmed by 0 bases and V by 2 bases; bases with no gene match: 10. The CDR3 extends over 17 amino acids. The CDR3 sequence is CSARPSTGTGVSYEQYF. Here the CDR3 DNA reads TGCAGTGCTAGACCTTCTACCGGGACAGGGGTCTCCTACGAGCAGTACTTC.

This clonotype was picked up one time. This rearrangement joins TRBV20-1 to TRBJ2-3; no clear D. The CDR3 consists of 12 residues. V dropped 7 bases and J dropped 4 bases, with 12 bases sitting between them. The germline V gene encodes CDR1 DFQATT and CDR2 SNEGSKA (reference sequence). CDR3 residues: CSGAVGPDTQYF. In DNA form, the CDR3 reads TGCAGTGGCGCGGTGGGCCCAGATACGCAGTATTTT.

The chain couples TRBV19 to TRBJ2-1; maybe TRBD1 (6 bases). The CDR3 is 14 residues long. Germline V gives CDR1 LNHDA, CDR2 SQIVND (reference sequence). V lost 1 base and J lost 9, with 13 bases in between. In DNA, the CDR3 is TGTGCCAGTAGTATAGGCGTGGGGGCTGGTGAGCAGTTCTTC. This gives the protein CASSIGVGAGEQFF.

The rearrangement uses TRBV7-6 and TRBJ1-6, with 8 bases identical to TRBD1. Germline V gives CDR1 SGHVS, CDR2 FNYEAQ. The V gene end was trimmed by 5 bases and the J gene end by 8 bases; junction bases not matched to a gene: 8. This CDR3 spans 15 amino acids. The CDR3 spells CASSIRTGWDSPLHF. The DNA of the CDR3 is TGTGCCAGCAGCATTCGGACAGGGTGGGATTCACCCCTCCACTTT. Variable domain in full (rest from reference TRBV7-6 and TRBJ1-6): GAGVSQSPRYKVTKRGQDVALRCDPISGHVSLYWYRQALGQGPEFLTYFNYEAQQDKSGLPNDRFSAERPEGSISTLTIQRTEQRDSAMYRCASSIRTGWDSPLHFGNGTRLTVT.

This clonotype was observed a handful of times. The genes are TRBV9 and TRBJ1-2; D gene uncertain. This CDR3 comprises 12 residues. Germline V gives CDR1 SGDLS, CDR2 YYNGEE. The V and J ends lost 3 bases and 4 bases respectively, with 7 bases between them. CDR3 DNA: TGTGCCAGCAGCGGTTACAGCTATGGCTACACCTTC. Its protein is CASSGYSYGYTF.